The clone carrying this T cell receptor (beta chain) was picked up one time. This specimen comes from a study of cytomegalovirus exposure and HLA in healthy donors. Amplification used 60 Vbeta primers and 13 Jbeta primers. Assay: immunoSEQ multiplex PCR; the TCRdb copy retains only in-frame clones and omits some. This repertoire shows 150,000 to 200,000 clones, approximately 80% found once; its top ten account for approximately 14%. CDR3 length: 15 amino acids. The germline V gene encodes CDR1 MNHEY and CDR2 SMNVEV (reference sequence). Trimming pared 2 bases from V and 4 bases from J, leaving 13 bases between.

The TCR was taken from a woman between 40 and 50 years old in good health and CMV-seronegative. The sequencing sample was made of PBMCs. The chain is built from TRBV27 and TRBJ2-3; weak D call: TRBD2 (5 bases). The CDR3 reads CASSLIPLVADTQYF. The CDR3 nucleotides are TGTGCCAGCAGTTTAATTCCACTAGTCGCAGATACGCAGTATTTT.